This T cell receptor (beta chain) was recovered during a study of T cell responses to AZD1222 COVID-19 vaccine. As regards this clone: Antigen specificity is unknown.

Study-wide points: There were repertoire samples only from the period after the peak T cell response.

TCRdb keeps only in-frame clones here, not all; method: immunoSEQ multiplex PCR. The top ten clones hold approximately 10% of a sample with fewer than 200,000 clones, about 90% of them seen once. V lost 4 bases and J lost 0; bases outside the gene matches: 3. This CDR3 region has 15 residues. The V gene's germline CDR1 is KGHDR and CDR2 SFDVKD. The sequencing used peripheral blood, collected 28 days after the second AZD1222 dose. The source is an adult who received the AZD1222 COVID-19 vaccine. This chain links TRBV24-1 with TRBJ2-3, with TRBD2 matching 7 bases. The CDR3 bases are TGTGCCACCAGTGACGCGGGGGACAGCACAGATACGCAGTATTTT. Translating gives CATSDAGDSTDTQYF.